This T cell receptor (beta chain) appears in the sequencing data of a study of blood T cell repertoires in COVID-19. Study summary: The cDNA or gDNA used as material had been derived from T cells, B-cell-depleted T cells, or PBMCs.

The CDR3 contains 15 residues. J was trimmed by 3 bases and V by 5 bases; bases with no gene match: 6. From germline, CDR1 is SNHLY and CDR2 FYNNEI. Study processing details: Reference gene primer amplification yielded estimated nucleated cell counts. TCRdb's copy holds only in-frame clones and misses some; the assay was immunoSEQ multiplex PCR. Clone size and the V and J calls come from that table; the DNA yielded D and trimming. Of 380,000 or so clones in the sample, around nine tenths were seen once. Donors were grouped by their self-reported clinical history. This rearrangement joins TRBV2 to TRBJ1-4; the match to TRBD1 covers 7 bases. Material: PBMCs or T cells enriched from blood (not recorded which). This TCR was recovered from a woman aged 30 to 39 with acute COVID-19. CDR3 protein: CASSYTGQSNEKLFF. CDR3 bases: TGTGCCAGCAGTTATACGGGACAGTCTAATGAAAAACTGTTTTTT.